This T cell receptor (beta chain) was sequenced for a study of blood T cell repertoires in COVID-19. Study overall: Whether acute or convalescent, the COVID-19 samples came from the United States, Italy and Spain. T cells, B-cell-depleted T cells, or PBMCs supplied cDNA or gDNA.

Germline CDR1 is SGHTA and CDR2 is FQGNSA. The V end was cut by 8 bases, the J end by 4 bases, with 19 bases between. The CDR3 is 15 amino acids. Under the authors' procedure: Estimated nucleated cell counts came from reference gene primer amplification. Profiled with immunoSEQ multiplex PCR; TCRdb holds only in-frame clones, not every one. V and J calls and clone size follow that table, whereas D and trimming were derived from the DNA. The data hold over 200,000 clones, with almost 90% observed a single time. This TCR was sampled from a woman aged 55 to 70 with acute or convalescent COVID-19. The chain is built from TRBV7-2 and TRBJ2-3; D might be TRBD2 (5 bases). Input material: peripheral blood. CDR3 DNA sequence: TGTGCCAGCGGCCCGGAGAGGGCCTCATCAGATACGCAGTATTTT. Protein: CASGPERASSDTQYF. Complete variable domain (other parts from reference TRBV7-2 and TRBJ2-3): GAGVSQSPSNKVTEKGKDVELRCDPISGHTALYWYRQSLGQGLEFLIYFQGNSAPDKSGLPSDRFSAERTGGSVSTLTIQRTQQEDSAVYLCASGPERASSDTQYFGPGTRLTVL.